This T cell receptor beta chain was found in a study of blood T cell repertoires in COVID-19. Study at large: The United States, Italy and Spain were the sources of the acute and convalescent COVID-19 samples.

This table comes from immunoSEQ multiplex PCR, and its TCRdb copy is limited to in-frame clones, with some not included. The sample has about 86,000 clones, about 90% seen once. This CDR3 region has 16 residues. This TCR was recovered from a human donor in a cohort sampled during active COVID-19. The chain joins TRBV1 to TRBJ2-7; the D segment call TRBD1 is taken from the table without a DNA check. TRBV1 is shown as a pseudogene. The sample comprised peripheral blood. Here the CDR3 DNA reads TGCACCAGCAGCCACCTTGGCCCGGGACAGGACTACGAGCAGTACTTC. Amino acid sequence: CTSSHLGPGQDYEQYF.